In its sample, the clone carrying this TCR beta chain was seen many times. What it recognizes is unknown. This sample was included in a study of T-cell reconstitution after alpha-beta-depleted transplantation in children. Study results and caveats: Diversity of TCRbeta at day 60 was high in some patients, arising from surviving recipient T cells and thymic progenitors. Several hundred expanded graft clones reportedly supplied alpha-beta T cells about two months after transplant. Newly produced T cells mostly accounted for T-cell counts and diversity one year post-transplant.

The V gene end was trimmed by 6 bases and the J gene end by 8 bases; junction bases not matched to a gene: 8. Germline CDR1 and CDR2: SQVTM and ANQGSEA. The CDR3 has 13 amino acids. Construction of the TCRbeta library involved unique molecular identifiers. A single record per CDR3 protein comes from TCRdb applying MiXCR to the PCR reads. Among 45,000 to 55,000 distinct CDR3 sequences, 5% to 6.5% were seen once, and the ten largest hold over 25%. The sequenced sample was PBMCs, mostly from graft donor cells, obtained 60 days after TCRalphabeta/CD19-depleted stem cell transplant. This receptor was taken from a female patient aged 2 to 10 who had a stem cell transplant for aplastic anemia, so the T cells may come from the graft donor. The chain couples TRBV29-1 to TRBJ2-1; 9 bases align to TRBD2. DNA of the CDR3: TGCAGCGTCAGTCGGACTAGCGCCTATGAGCAGTTCTTC. Its translation: CSVSRTSAYEQFF.